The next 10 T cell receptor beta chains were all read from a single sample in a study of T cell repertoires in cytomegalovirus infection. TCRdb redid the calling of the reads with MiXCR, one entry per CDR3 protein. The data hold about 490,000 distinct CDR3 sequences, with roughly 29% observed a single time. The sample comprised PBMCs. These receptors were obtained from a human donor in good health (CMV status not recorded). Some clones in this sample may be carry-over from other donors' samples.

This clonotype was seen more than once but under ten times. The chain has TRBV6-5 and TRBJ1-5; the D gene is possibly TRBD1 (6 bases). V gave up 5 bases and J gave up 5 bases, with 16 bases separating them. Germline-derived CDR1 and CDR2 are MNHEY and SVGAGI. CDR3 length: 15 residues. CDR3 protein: CASSPGGGNDQPQHF. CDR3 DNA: TGTGCCAGCAGTCCGGGCGGGGGCAACGATCAGCCCCAGCATTTT.

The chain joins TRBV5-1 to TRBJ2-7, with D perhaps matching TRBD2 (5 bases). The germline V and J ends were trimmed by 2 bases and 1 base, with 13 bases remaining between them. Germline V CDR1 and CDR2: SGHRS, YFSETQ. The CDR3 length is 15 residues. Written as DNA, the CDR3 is TGCGCCAGCAGCTTTGGAGGTTCGGCTTCCTACGAGCAGTACTTC. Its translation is CASSFGGSASYEQYF.

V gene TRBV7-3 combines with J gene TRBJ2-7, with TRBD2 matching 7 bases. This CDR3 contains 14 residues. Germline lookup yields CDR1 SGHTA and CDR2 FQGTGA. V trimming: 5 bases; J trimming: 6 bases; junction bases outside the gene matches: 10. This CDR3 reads CASSHVERDGEQYF. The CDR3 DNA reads TGTGCCAGCAGCCATGTGGAGCGGGACGGCGAGCAGTACTTC.

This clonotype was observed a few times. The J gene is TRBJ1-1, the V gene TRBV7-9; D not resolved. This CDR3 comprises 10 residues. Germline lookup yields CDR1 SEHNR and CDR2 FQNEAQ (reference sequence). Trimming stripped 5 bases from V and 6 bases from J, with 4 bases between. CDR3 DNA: TGTGCCAGCAGCCAAGCTGAAGCTTTCTTT. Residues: CASSQAEAFF. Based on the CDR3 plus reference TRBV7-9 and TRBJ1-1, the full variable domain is DTGVSQNPRHKITKRGQNVTFRCDPISEHNRLYWYRQTLGQGPEFLTYFQNEAQLEKSRLLSDRFSAERPKGSFSTLEIQRTEQGDSAMYLCASSQAEAFFGQGTRLTVV.

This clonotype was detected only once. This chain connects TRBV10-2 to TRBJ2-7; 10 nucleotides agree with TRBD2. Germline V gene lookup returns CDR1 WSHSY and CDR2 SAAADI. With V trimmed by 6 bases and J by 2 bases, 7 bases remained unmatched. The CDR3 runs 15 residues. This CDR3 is CASRGGLAEPYEQYV. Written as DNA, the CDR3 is TGCGCCAGCAGGGGTGGACTAGCGGAACCCTACGAGCAGTACGTC.

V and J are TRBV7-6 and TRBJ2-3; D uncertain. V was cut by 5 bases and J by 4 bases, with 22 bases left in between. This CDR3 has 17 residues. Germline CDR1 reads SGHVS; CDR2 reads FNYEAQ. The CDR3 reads CASSQTVVPFAADTQYF. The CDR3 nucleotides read TGTGCCAGCAGCCAAACGGTGGTTCCCTTCGCCGCAGATACGCAGTATTTT.

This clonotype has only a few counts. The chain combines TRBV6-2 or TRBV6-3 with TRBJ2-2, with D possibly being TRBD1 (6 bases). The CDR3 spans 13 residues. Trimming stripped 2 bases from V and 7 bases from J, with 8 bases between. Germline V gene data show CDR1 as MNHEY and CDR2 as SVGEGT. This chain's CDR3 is CASSYQGFGELFF. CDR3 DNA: TGTGCCAGCAGTTACCAGGGGTTCGGGGAGCTGTTTTTT.

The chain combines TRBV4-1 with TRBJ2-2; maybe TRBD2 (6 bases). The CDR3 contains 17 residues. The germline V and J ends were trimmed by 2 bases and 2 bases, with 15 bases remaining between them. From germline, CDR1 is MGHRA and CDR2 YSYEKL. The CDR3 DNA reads TGCGCCAGCAGCCAAATAGTACTAGCCGATAACACCGGGGAGCTGTTTTTT. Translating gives CASSQIVLADNTGELFF.

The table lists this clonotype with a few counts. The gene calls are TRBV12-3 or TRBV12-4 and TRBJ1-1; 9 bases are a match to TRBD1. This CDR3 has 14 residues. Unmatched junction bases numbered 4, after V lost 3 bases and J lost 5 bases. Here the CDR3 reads CASSFGTGRTEAFF. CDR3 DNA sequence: TGTGCCAGCAGTTTCGGGACAGGGCGAACTGAAGCTTTCTTT.

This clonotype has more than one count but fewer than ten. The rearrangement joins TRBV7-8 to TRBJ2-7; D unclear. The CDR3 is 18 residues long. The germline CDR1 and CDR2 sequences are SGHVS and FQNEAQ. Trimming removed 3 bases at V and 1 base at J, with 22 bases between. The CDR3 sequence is CASSFKPAAPLRSYEQYF. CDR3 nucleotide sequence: TGTGCCAGCAGCTTCAAACCTGCGGCGCCCCTAAGGTCCTACGAGCAGTACTTC.